Listed below are T cell receptor beta chains from one sample, sequenced in a study of T cells after yellow fever vaccination. TCRdb reprocessed the 5' RACE reads with MiXCR, giving one entry per CDR3 protein. The sample lists around 300,000 distinct CDR3 sequences; approximately 4.3% were seen once. The starting material was PBMCs, obtained 15 days after the yellow fever booster vaccination. All receptors derive from a man between 18 and 35 years old who received the YFV17D yellow fever vaccine. Each CDR3 is given with its conserved first and last residue. A D gene is named only where the DNA matches it firmly. Size tells how often a clone was seen (once, few, many) or the class of an expanded clone, and some rows leave it out.

d_gene: TRBD1
j_gene: TRBJ2-7
abundance: many
v_gene: TRBV7-9
CDR3aa: CASSGTGGNYEQYF
CDR3nt: TGTGCCAGTTCAGGGACAGGGGGGAACTACGAGCAGTACTTC

d_gene: NA
j_gene: TRBJ2-3
abundance: many
v_gene: TRBV12-3/TRBV12-4
CDR3aa: CASTLSMSDTQYF
CDR3nt: TGTGCCAGCACCCTTAGCATGTCAGATACGCAGTATTTT

d_gene: NA
j_gene: TRBJ2-3
abundance: few
v_gene: TRBV7-2
CDR3aa: CASSIQGRSTGTDTQYF
CDR3nt: TGTGCCAGCAGTATTCAGGGACGGAGTACCGGCACAGATACGCAGTATTTT

d_gene: TRBD1
j_gene: TRBJ1-1
abundance: few
v_gene: TRBV4-1
CDR3aa: CASSQDGQGALNTEAFF
CDR3nt: TGCGCCAGCAGCCAAGATGGGCAGGGGGCCCTGAACACTGAAGCTTTCTTT

d_gene: NA
j_gene: TRBJ1-2
abundance: NA
v_gene: TRBV5-1
CDR3aa: CASSFQGETGYTF
CDR3nt: TGCGCCAGCAGCTTCCAGGGAGAGACTGGCTACACCTTC

d_gene: NA
j_gene: TRBJ1-1
abundance: many
v_gene: TRBV29-1
CDR3aa: CSVVQTMNTEAFF
CDR3nt: TGCAGCGTTGTTCAGACAATGAACACTGAAGCTTTCTTT

d_gene: TRBD1
j_gene: TRBJ1-6
abundance: few
v_gene: TRBV10-3
CDR3aa: CALSEGQGRPPLHF
CDR3nt: TGTGCCCTCAGTGAGGGACAGGGAAGGCCACCCCTCCACTTT

d_gene: NA
j_gene: TRBJ2-2
abundance: NA
v_gene: TRBV5-4
CDR3aa: CASSLQKTSGELFF
CDR3nt: TGTGCCAGCAGCTTACAGAAAACCTCCGGGGAGCTGTTTTTT

d_gene: NA
j_gene: TRBJ2-7
abundance: many
v_gene: TRBV5-8
CDR3aa: CASSFGLSSYEQYF
CDR3nt: TGTGCCAGCAGCTTTGGGTTAAGCTCCTACGAGCAGTACTTC

d_gene: NA
j_gene: TRBJ1-5
abundance: few
v_gene: TRBV12-3/TRBV12-4
CDR3aa: CASSLGGGPVQPQHF
CDR3nt: TGTGCCAGCTCTTTAGGGGGGGGACCGGTTCAGCCCCAGCATTTT

d_gene: TRBD1
j_gene: TRBJ2-5
abundance: many
v_gene: TRBV10-3
CDR3aa: CAISPQGAGGETQYF
CDR3nt: TGTGCCATCAGCCCACAGGGGGCTGGGGGAGAGACCCAGTACTTC

d_gene: NA
j_gene: TRBJ2-7
abundance: NA
v_gene: TRBV7-8
CDR3aa: CAISTRVSYEQYF
CDR3nt: TGTGCCATCAGCACGAGGGTTTCCTACGAGCAGTACTTC

d_gene: NA
j_gene: TRBJ2-7
abundance: NA
v_gene: TRBV21-1
CDR3aa: CASSKVGGGSSYEQYF
CDR3nt: NA

d_gene: TRBD2
j_gene: TRBJ2-3
abundance: many
v_gene: TRBV7-3
CDR3aa: CASSFRGVVADTQYF
CDR3nt: TGTGCCAGCAGCTTTCGGGGGGTGGTTGCAGATACGCAGTATTTT